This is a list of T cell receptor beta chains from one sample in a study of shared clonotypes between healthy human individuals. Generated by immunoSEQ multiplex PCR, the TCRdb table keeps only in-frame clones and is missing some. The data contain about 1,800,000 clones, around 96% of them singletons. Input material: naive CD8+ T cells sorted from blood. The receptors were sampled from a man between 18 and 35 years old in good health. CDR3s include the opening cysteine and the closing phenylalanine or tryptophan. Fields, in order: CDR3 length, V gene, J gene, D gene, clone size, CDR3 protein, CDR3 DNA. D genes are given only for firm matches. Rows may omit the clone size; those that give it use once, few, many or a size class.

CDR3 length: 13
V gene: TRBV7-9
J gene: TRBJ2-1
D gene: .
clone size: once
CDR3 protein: CASSLVPENEQFF
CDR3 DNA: TGTGCCAGCAGCTTAGTACCTGAAAATGAGCAGTTCTTC

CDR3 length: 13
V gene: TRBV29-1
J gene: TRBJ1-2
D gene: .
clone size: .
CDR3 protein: CSADELDRQGYTF
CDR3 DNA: TGCAGCGCGGACGAACTGGACCGACAGGGCTACACCTTC

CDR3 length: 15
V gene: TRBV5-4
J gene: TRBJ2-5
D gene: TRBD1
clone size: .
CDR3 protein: CASSLGGTGIATQYF
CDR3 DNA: TGTGCCAGCAGCTTGGGAGGGACAGGGATTGCGACCCAGTACTTC

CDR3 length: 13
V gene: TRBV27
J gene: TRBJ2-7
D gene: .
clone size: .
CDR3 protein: CASSLVGNYEQYF
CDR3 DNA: TGTGCCAGCAGTTTGGTTGGGAATTACGAGCAGTACTTC

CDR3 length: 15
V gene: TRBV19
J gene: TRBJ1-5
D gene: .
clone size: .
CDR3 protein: CASSTGVYSNQPQHF
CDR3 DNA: TGTGCCAGTAGTACAGGGGTTTATAGCAATCAGCCCCAGCATTTT

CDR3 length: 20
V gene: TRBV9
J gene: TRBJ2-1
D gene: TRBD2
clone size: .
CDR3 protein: CASSVEASGGAVSSYNEQFF
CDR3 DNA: TGTGCCAGCAGCGTAGAGGCTAGCGGGGGGGCCGTGAGCTCCTACAATGAGCAGTTCTTC

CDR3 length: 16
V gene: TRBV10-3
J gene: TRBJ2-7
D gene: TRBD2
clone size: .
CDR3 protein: CAISEDLAGGLYEQYF
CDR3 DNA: TGTGCCATCAGTGAGGATCTAGCGGGAGGACTCTACGAGCAGTACTTC

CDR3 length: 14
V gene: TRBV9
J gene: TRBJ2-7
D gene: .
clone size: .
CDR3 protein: CASSPGGSSYEQYF
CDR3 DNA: TGTGCCAGCAGCCCCGGAGGGAGCTCCTACGAGCAGTACTTC

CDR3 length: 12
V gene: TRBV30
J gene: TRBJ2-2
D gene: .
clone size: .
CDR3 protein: CAWSVYFGELFF
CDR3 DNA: TGTGCCTGGAGTGTTTATTTTGGGGAGCTGTTTTTT

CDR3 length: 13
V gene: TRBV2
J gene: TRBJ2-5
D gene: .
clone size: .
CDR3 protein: CASLGENQETQYF
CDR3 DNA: TGTGCCAGTCTCGGGGAGAACCAAGAGACCCAGTACTTC

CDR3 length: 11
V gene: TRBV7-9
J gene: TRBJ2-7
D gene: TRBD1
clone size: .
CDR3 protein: CASRGQGEQYF
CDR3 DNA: TGTGCCAGCAGGGGACAGGGGGAGCAGTACTTC

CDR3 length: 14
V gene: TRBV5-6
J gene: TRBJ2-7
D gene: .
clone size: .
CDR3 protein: CASSLDPDAYEQYF
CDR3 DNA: TGTGCCAGCAGCTTGGACCCAGATGCCTACGAGCAGTACTTC

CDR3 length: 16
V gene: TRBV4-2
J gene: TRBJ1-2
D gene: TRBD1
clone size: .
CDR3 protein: CASSQMTGGQLWGYTF
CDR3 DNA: TGTGCCAGCAGCCAGATGACAGGGGGCCAACTCTGGGGCTACACCTTC

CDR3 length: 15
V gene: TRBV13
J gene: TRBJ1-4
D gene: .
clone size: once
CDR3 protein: CASSLGGQGLEKLFF
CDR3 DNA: TGTGCCAGCAGCTTAGGCGGTCAGGGACTTGAAAAACTGTTTTTT

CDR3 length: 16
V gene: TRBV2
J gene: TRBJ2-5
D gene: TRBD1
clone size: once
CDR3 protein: CASSLSAGTAEETQYF
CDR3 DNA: TGTGCCAGCAGTCTAAGTGCCGGGACAGCAGAAGAGACCCAGTACTTC

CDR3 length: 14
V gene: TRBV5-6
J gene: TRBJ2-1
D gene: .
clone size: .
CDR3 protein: CASSMDYLGGEQFF
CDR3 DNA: TGTGCCAGCAGCATGGACTACCTCGGGGGAGAGCAGTTCTTC

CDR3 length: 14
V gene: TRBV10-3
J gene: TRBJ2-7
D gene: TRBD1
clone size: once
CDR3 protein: CAISESPGGYEQYF
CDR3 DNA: TGTGCCATCAGTGAGTCCCCAGGGGGATACGAGCAGTACTTC

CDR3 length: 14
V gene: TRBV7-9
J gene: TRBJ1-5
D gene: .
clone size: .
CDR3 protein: CASSPVQGDQPQHF
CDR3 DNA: TGTGCCAGCAGCCCCGTTCAGGGCGATCAGCCCCAGCATTTT

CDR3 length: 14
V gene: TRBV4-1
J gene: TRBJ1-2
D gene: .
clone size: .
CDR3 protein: CASSQDGGFYGYTF
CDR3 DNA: TGCGCCAGCAGCCAAGATGGGGGATTCTATGGCTACACCTTC

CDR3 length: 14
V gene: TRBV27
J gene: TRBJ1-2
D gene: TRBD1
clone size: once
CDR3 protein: CASSSTGGADGYTF
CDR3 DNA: TGTGCCAGCAGTTCAACAGGGGGCGCCGATGGCTACACCTTC

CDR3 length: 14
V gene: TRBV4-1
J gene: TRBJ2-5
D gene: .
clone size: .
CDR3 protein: CASSHYPNQETQYF
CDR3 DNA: TGCGCCAGCAGCCATTATCCAAACCAAGAGACCCAGTACTTC

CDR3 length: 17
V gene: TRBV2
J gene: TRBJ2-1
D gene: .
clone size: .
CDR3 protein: CASSPQRAFMEDNEQFF
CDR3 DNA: TGTGCCAGCAGTCCCCAGCGGGCTTTTATGGAAGACAATGAGCAGTTCTTC

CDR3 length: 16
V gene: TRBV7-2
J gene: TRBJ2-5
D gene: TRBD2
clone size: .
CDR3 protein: CASSPFGFGEGETQYF
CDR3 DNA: TGTGCCAGCAGCCCATTTGGGTTCGGGGAGGGAGAGACCCAGTACTTC

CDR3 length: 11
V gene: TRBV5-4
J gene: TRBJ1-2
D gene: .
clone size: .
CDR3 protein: CASSSPLGYTF
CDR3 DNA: TGTGCCAGCAGCTCCCCCCTTGGCTACACCTTC

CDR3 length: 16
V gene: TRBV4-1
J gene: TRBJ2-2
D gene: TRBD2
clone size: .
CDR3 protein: CASTLAGGLNTGELFF
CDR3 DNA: TGCGCCAGCACACTAGCGGGAGGCTTAAACACCGGGGAGCTGTTTTTT

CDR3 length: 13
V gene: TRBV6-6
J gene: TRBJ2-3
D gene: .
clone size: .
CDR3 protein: CASSLTRVDTQYF
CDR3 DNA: TGTGCCAGCAGTCTTACACGAGTCGATACGCAGTATTTT

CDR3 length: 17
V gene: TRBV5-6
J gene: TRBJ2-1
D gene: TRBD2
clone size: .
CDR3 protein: CASSLEGTSGRGNEQFF
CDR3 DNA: TGTGCCAGCAGCTTGGAAGGGACTAGCGGGAGAGGCAATGAGCAGTTCTTC

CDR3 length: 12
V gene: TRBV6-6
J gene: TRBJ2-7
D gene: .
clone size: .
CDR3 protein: CASLEGLYEQYF
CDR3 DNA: TGTGCCAGCTTAGAAGGTTTGTACGAGCAGTACTTC

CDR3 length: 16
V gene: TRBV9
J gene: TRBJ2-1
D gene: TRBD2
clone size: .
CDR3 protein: CASSVGRESSYNEQFF
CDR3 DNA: TGTGCCAGCAGCGTAGGGCGGGAGAGCTCCTACAATGAGCAGTTCTTC

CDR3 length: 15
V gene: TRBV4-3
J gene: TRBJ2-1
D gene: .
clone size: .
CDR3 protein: CASSQEGDDYNEQFF
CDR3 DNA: TGCGCCAGCAGCCAAGAGGGAGACGATTACAATGAGCAGTTCTTC

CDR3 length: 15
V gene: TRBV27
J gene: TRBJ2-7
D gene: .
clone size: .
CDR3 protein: CASSPHPDSSYEQYF
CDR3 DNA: TGTGCCAGCAGTCCGCACCCGGACAGCTCCTACGAGCAGTACTTC

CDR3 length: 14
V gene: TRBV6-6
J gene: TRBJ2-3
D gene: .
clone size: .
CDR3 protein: CASTEPTSTDTQYF
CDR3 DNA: TGTGCCAGCACCGAACCCACTAGCACAGATACGCAGTATTTT

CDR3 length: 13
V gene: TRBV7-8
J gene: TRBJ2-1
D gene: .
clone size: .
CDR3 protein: CASWDPGYNEQFF
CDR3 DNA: TGTGCCAGCTGGGACCCCGGGTACAATGAGCAGTTCTTC

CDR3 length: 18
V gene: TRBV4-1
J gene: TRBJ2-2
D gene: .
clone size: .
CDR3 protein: CASSQMGFGGGNTGELFF
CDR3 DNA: TGCGCCAGCAGCCAAATGGGATTTGGGGGCGGGAACACCGGGGAGCTGTTTTTT

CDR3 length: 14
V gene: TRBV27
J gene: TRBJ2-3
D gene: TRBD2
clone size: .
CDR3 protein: CASSQLAGEDTQYF
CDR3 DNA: TGTGCCAGCAGTCAACTAGCGGGAGAAGATACGCAGTATTTT

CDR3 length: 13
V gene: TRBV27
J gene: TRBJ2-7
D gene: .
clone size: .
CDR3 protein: CASSLDPFYEQYF
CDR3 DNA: TGTGCCAGCAGTTTAGATCCCTTCTACGAGCAGTACTTC

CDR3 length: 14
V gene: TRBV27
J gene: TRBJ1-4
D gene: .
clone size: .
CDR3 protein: CASSLMRGGEKLFF
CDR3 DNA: TGTGCCAGCAGTTTAATGAGGGGGGGCGAAAAACTGTTTTTT

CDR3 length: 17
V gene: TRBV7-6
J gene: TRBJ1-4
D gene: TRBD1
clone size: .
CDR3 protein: CASSFGTGGAVDEKLFF
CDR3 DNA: TGTGCCAGCAGCTTCGGGACAGGGGGCGCAGTCGATGAAAAACTGTTTTTT

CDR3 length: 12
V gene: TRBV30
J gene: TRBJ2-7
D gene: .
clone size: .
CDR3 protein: CAWSGLNYEQYF
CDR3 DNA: TGTGCCTGGAGCGGGCTGAACTACGAGCAGTACTTC

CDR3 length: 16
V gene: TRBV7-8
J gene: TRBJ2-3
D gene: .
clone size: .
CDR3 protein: CASSHQSVISTDTQYF
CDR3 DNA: TGTGCCAGCAGCCACCAATCCGTTATTAGCACAGATACGCAGTATTTT

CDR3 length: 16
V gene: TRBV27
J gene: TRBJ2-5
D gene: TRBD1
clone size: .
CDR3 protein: CASSLAPGTGWETQYF
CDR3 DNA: TGTGCCAGCAGTTTAGCCCCCGGGACAGGGTGGGAGACCCAGTACTTC

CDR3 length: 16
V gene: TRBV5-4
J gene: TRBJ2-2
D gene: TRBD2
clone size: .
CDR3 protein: CASSLRVAGFTGELFF
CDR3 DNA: TGTGCCAGCAGCTTGCGGGTAGCGGGATTCACCGGGGAGCTGTTTTTT

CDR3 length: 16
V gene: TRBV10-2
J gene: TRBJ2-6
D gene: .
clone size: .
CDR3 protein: CASSESRDPGANVLTF
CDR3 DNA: TGCGCCAGCAGTGAGTCGAGGGACCCTGGGGCCAACGTCCTGACTTTC

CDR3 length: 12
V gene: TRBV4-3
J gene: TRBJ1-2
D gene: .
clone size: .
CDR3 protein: CASSQGMVGYTF
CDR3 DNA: TGCGCCAGCAGCCAAGGCATGGTCGGCTACACCTTC

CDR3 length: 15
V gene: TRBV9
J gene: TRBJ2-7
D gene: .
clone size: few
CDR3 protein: CASSVEGQNSYEQYF
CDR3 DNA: TGTGCCAGCAGCGTAGAAGGACAGAACTCCTACGAGCAGTACTTC

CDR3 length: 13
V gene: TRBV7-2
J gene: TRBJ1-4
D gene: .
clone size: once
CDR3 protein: CASSLGGIEKLFF
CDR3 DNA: TGTGCCAGCAGCTTAGGGGGCATTGAAAAACTGTTTTTT

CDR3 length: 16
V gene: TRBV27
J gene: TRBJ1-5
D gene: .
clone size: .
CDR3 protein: CASSSLGPASNQPQHF
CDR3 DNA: TGTGCCAGCAGTTCCCTAGGTCCTGCCTCCAATCAGCCCCAGCATTTT